This T cell receptor beta chain derives from a study of beta chain features in type 1 diabetes. Comment on this clone: Antigen: not known.

CDR1 is SNHLY and CDR2 is FYNNEI in the germline V gene. CDR3 length equals 14 residues. Deletions cut 7 bases from V and 3 bases from J, with 16 bases between. The study, taken as a whole, reports: PCR might favor shorter templates, equally in patients and controls. In type 1 diabetes patients, VDJ junctions had fewer insertions; deletions at these junctions were more frequent.

As every portion of the isolated RNA was reverse transcribed, the sequencing read expressed TCRB transcripts. The data were produced by immunoSEQ multiplex PCR, yet TCRdb's version contains in-frame clones alone and is incomplete. The sample comprises about 620,000 clones, around 15% of which are singletons, and 0.07% to 0.095% rests with the top ten. The clonotype originates from a man in his late teens or twenties in good health. The chain uses TRBV2 and TRBJ2-7; maybe TRBD2 (5 bases). Sequencing was carried out using naive CD4+ T cells from blood. CDR3 nucleotides: TGTGCCAGCAAAACGGAGGCCGACCTCTACGAGCAGTACTTC. Its translation is CASKTEADLYEQYF.